This TCR beta chain was sequenced in a study of a mutant IDH1 vaccine in newly diagnosed glioma. Study in general: Vaccines were first given 4-6 weeks after radiotherapy alone, or with temozolomide cycles. It was radiotherapy, temozolomide, or both that patients received previously, with most receiving both. The week-35 safety follow-up was V12, and the week-47 study end was V13. Whole-study findings and limits: Of the patients, less than 95% had vaccine-induced immune responses.

With regard to this clone: Its antigen is currently unknown.

Documented time point: week 47, end of study. Each dose delivered 300 ug of mutant IDH1 20-mer peptide subcutaneously with imiquimod. V was shortened by 10 bases and J by 4 bases, with 13 bases between the two germline ends. This CDR3 region has 12 residues. Per germline, CDR1 LNHDA and CDR2 SQIVND (reference sequence). Method: immunoSEQ multiplex PCR; TCRdb's copy keeps in-frame clones and lacks some. Here the sample spans about 56,000 clones, about 80% being singletons. The TCR comes from a man between 45 and 60 years old with glioma. This chain uses TRBV19 with TRBJ1-2; D is unclear. This sample comprised PBMCs, obtained from a glioma patient whose treatment included an IDH1 peptide vaccine. The DNA of the CDR3 is TGTGCCACTCGCGGGGAGCCCTATGGCTACACCTTC. Translating it yields CATRGEPYGYTF.